The 17 T cell receptor beta chains in this list originate from one sample, sequenced in a study of blood T cell repertoires in COVID-19. TCRdb's table, derived via immunoSEQ multiplex PCR, lists solely in-frame clones and lacks some. Here the sample spans fewer than 15,000 clones, less than 90% being singletons. Sequenced sample: peripheral blood. These receptors came from a man aged 80 or over with acute or convalescent COVID-19.

This clone was recorded only once. The chain has TRBV19 and TRBJ1-5, with D perhaps TRBD1 (6 bases). Germline V lookup: CDR1 LNHDA, CDR2 SQIVND (reference sequence). Between the trimmed V and J ends, which lost 6 bases and 4 bases, there was a span of 10 bases. This CDR3 spans 13 amino acids. CDR3 loop: CASRIQGNQPQHF. The CDR3 DNA reads TGTGCCAGTAGAATACAGGGAAATCAGCCCCAGCATTTT.

The genes are TRBV6-2 or TRBV6-3 and TRBJ1-1; D is ambiguous. Germline V gene lookup returns CDR1 MNHEY and CDR2 SVGEGT. Trimming shortened V by 5 bases and J by 6 bases, and 10 bases separated the two germline ends. The CDR3 sequence is 12 residues long. CDR3 sequence: CASSHRSSEAFF. The CDR3 DNA is TGTGCCAGCAGTCACCGGTCATCTGAAGCTTTCTTT.

V and J are TRBV6-5 and TRBJ1-2; the match to TRBD1 covers 10 bases. CDR3 length: 15 amino acids. J gave up 5 bases and V 9 bases, and 12 bases lay outside the gene matches. Germline V CDR1 and CDR2: MNHEY, SVGAGI. The CDR3 sequence: CASSLSGTGEYGYTF. CDR3 sequence (DNA): TGTGCCAGTTCTCTATCCGGGACAGGGGAGTATGGCTACACCTTC.

The rearrangement links TRBV29-1 to TRBJ2-1; 7 bases align to TRBD2. The germline gives CDR1 SQVTM, CDR2 ANQGSEA. The CDR3 is 13 amino acids. V shed 6 bases, J shed 4 bases, and the junction held 6 bases outside the gene matches. The CDR3 DNA is TGCAGCGTAGGGCCTAGCGGATACAATGAGCAGTTCTTC. Amino acids: CSVGPSGYNEQFF.

This clone was detected only a few times. The CDR3 protein is CASSLYRLASDTQYF. CDR3 bases: TGTGCCAGCAGCCTATACCGACTAGCGTCAGATACGCAGTATTTT. The V gene is TRBV7-9, the J gene TRBJ2-3, with 8 bases fitting TRBD2. Losses at the gene ends were 5 bases for V and 4 bases for J; bases not matched to a gene: 8. The CDR3 totals 15 residues. Germline assignment: CDR1 SEHNR and CDR2 FQNEAQ (reference sequence).

The chain carries TRBV3-1 (or the pseudogene TRBV3-2) and TRBJ2-1; 7 bases are a match to TRBD2. The CDR3 sequence is 16 residues long. V lost 1 base and J lost 0; bases outside the gene matches: 3. Germline V gene sequence: CDR1 LGHDT, CDR2 YNNKEL (reference sequence). CDR3 protein: CASSQVAGLSYNEQFF. CDR3 nucleotides: TGTGCCAGCAGCCAAGTAGCGGGCCTCTCCTACAATGAGCAGTTCTTC.

The V call is TRBV27, the J call TRBJ1-5; tentatively, D is TRBD1 (6 bases). Germline CDR1 reads MNHEY; CDR2 reads SMNVEV (reference sequence). V dropped 2 bases and J dropped 5 bases, with 16 bases sitting between them. This CDR3 has 16 residues. Written as DNA, the CDR3 is TGTGCCAGCAGTTTAAGGTCAGTGGCAGGGGATCAGCCCCAGCATTTT. This sequence encodes CASSLRSVAGDQPQHF.

The CDR3 DNA sequence: TGTGCCAGCACCCCCAGGGCGGGACGGACTCCGTCGGGGGCCAACGTCCTGACTTTC. It specifies CASTPRAGRTPSGANVLTF. This chain links TRBV7-9 with TRBJ2-6; possible D gene TRBD2, 6 bases. Germline values: CDR1 SEHNR, CDR2 FQNEAQ (reference sequence). V was pared by 7 bases and J by 4 bases, with 26 bases between. This CDR3 region has 19 residues.

CDR3 sequence reads: CASSYDRRINSPLHF. CDR3 coding DNA: TGTGCCAGCAGCTATGACAGGCGGATTAATTCACCCCTCCACTTT. The J gene is TRBJ1-6, the V gene TRBV5-5, with D maybe TRBD1 (6 bases). V was trimmed by 3 bases and J by 6 bases, leaving 13 bases between them. Germline V gene sequence: CDR1 SGHKS, CDR2 YYEKEE (reference sequence). The CDR3 consists of 15 residues.

The chain is built from TRBV5-1 and TRBJ2-3, with D unresolved. V was shortened by 2 bases and J by 4 bases, with 5 bases between the two germline ends. This CDR3 is built from 12 residues. Germline V lookup: CDR1 SGHRS, CDR2 YFSETQ. The CDR3 DNA follows: TGCGCCAGCAGCTTTGGCTCAGATACGCAGTATTTT. As protein: CASSFGSDTQYF. Full variable domain (rest looked up from reference TRBV5-1 and TRBJ2-3): KAGVTQTPRYLIKTRGQQVTLSCSPISGHRSVSWYQQTPGQGLQFLFEYFSETQRNKGNFPGRFSGRQFSNSRSEMNVSTLELGDSALYLCASSFGSDTQYFGPGTRLTVL.

CDR3 sequence reads: CASSEETYSNQPQHF. The CDR3 DNA reads as TGCGCCAGCAGTGAGGAGACTTATAGCAATCAGCCCCAGCATTTT. The rearrangement joins TRBV10-1 to TRBJ1-5, with D hard to call. Between the trimmed V and J ends, which lost 2 bases and 0 bases, there was a span of 8 bases. The CDR3 extends over 15 amino acids. Germline loops: CDR1 WNHNN, CDR2 SYGVQD (reference sequence).

The rearrangement joins TRBV3-1 (or the pseudogene TRBV3-2) to TRBJ1-5; D is ambiguous. Trimming removed 0 bases from V and 7 bases from J, with 7 bases in between. This CDR3 comprises 13 residues. Germline loops: CDR1 LGHDT, CDR2 YNNKEL (reference sequence). The CDR3 bases are TGTGCCAGCAGCCAAGACCTTTTGCAGCCCCAGCATTTT. The encoded protein is CASSQDLLQPQHF.

The chain couples TRBV9 to TRBJ1-6; 7 bases align to TRBD1. The germline V gene has CDR1 SGDLS and CDR2 YYNGEE. The CDR3 is made up of 15 amino acids. The V gene end was trimmed by 0 bases and the J gene end by 9 bases; junction bases not matched to a gene: 6. CDR3 bases: TGTGCCAGCAGCGTAGATACAGGGGCCCCTTCACCCCTCCACTTT. It translates to CASSVDTGAPSPLHF.

V is TRBV7-8 and J is TRBJ2-1; D remains ambiguous. CDR3 length: 18 amino acids. Germline-derived CDR1 and CDR2 are SGHVS and FQNEAQ. V lost 5 bases to trimming and J lost 1 base, with 21 bases between them. CDR3 protein: CASSELSIQSWSYNEQFF. The CDR3 nucleotides are TGTGCCAGCAGCGAACTGTCCATCCAATCGTGGTCCTACAATGAGCAGTTCTTC.

The chain is built from TRBV29-1 and TRBJ2-7; 9 bases match TRBD1. Per the germline V gene, CDR1 is SQVTM and CDR2 is ANQGSEA. Trimming took 4 bases from V and 1 from J; bases not matched to a gene: 11. The length of the CDR3 is 16 residues. This chain's CDR3 is CSVVRGFGTGSYEQYF. The CDR3 region has the DNA TGCAGCGTTGTGAGGGGGTTCGGGACAGGGTCCTACGAGCAGTACTTC.

The chain uses TRBV3-1 (or the pseudogene TRBV3-2) and TRBJ2-5; 8 nucleotides line up with TRBD2. This CDR3 comprises 15 residues. With 1 base clipped from V and 4 bases from J, the junction kept 5 bases outside the gene matches. Per the germline V gene, CDR1 is LGHDT and CDR2 is YNNKEL (reference sequence). The CDR3 is CASSQARGGRETQYF. CDR3 sequence (DNA): TGTGCCAGCAGCCAAGCTCGGGGGGGCCGAGAGACCCAGTACTTC.

The chain's CDR3 is CASSADSLLSYNEQFF. The CDR3 DNA sequence: TGTGCCAGCTCAGCCGACAGTTTACTCTCCTACAATGAGCAGTTCTTC. The chain couples TRBV18 to TRBJ2-1; D is perhaps TRBD1 (5 bases). V was cut by 5 bases and J by 0 bases, with 14 bases left in between. Germline V gene lookup returns CDR1 KGHSH and CDR2 LQKENI. CDR3 length: 16 amino acids.